The present TCR beta chain was sequenced within a study of T-cell memory formation after mild COVID-19. Via MiXCR, TCRdb re-called the 5' RACE reads, giving one row per CDR3 protein. The sample holds approximately 150,000 distinct CDR3 sequences; roughly 13% are singletons and the top ten take approximately 3.4%. Unmatched junction bases numbered 9, after V lost 2 bases and J lost 2 bases. Germline V CDR1 and CDR2: DFQATT, SNEGSKA (reference sequence). The CDR3 loop spans 18 amino acids. The study's findings and limits: CD4+ contracting clones lay mainly in CM and EM, CD8+ ones in EMRA.

In this sample, this clonotype turned up a few times. Its target is unknown. The receptor was isolated from a man in his late teens or twenties who had mild COVID-19 (a few samples of this study predate the infection). Cell type and time point are not known. The sample taken for sequencing was PBMCs or a T cell subset sorted from them (not recorded which). V usage is TRBV20-1 and J usage is TRBJ2-1; 13 bases are shared with TRBD2. CDR3 amino acids: CSARSRLAGGLTYNEQFF. CDR3 DNA sequence: TGCAGTGCTAGATCGAGACTAGCGGGGGGTTTGACCTACAATGAGCAGTTCTTC.